Shown below are 19 T cell receptor beta chains from a single sample sequenced in a study of blood T cell repertoires in COVID-19. The data were produced by immunoSEQ multiplex PCR, yet TCRdb's version contains in-frame clones alone and is incomplete. The table records 200,000 to 250,000 clones, about 86% of them present only once. Input material: peripheral blood. These receptors originate from a woman aged 30 to 39 who had recovered from COVID-19.

The chain couples TRBV4-3 to TRBJ1-2; D is undetermined. CDR3 length: 15 residues. V lost 2 bases and J lost 2, with 12 bases in between. Germline V gene sequence: CDR1 LGHNA, CDR2 YSLEER. CDR3 nucleotide sequence: TGCGCCAGCAGCCAATCACATGAAACAAACTATGGCTACACCTTC. It translates to CASSQSHETNYGYTF.

The chain couples TRBV5-6 to TRBJ2-3; 10 bases are shared with TRBD2. There are 15 residues in the CDR3. The V gene's germline CDR1 is SGHDT and CDR2 YYEEEE. V was pared by 0 bases and J by 5 bases, with 3 bases of the junction left unmatched. This chain's CDR3 is CASSLDASGGDTQYF. In DNA form, the CDR3 reads TGTGCCAGCAGCTTGGATGCTAGCGGGGGAGATACGCAGTATTTT.

This chain connects TRBV27 to TRBJ1-5, with 8 bases identical to TRBD1. The V segment lost 5 bases and the J segment 0 bases; nucleotides outside the gene matches: 6. CDR1 and CDR2 from the germline V gene are MNHEY and SMNVEV (reference sequence). The CDR3 contains 16 residues. The CDR3 loop is CASSARQGTSNQPQHF. CDR3 nucleotide sequence: TGTGCCAGCAGTGCCCGACAGGGGACTAGCAATCAGCCCCAGCATTTT.

The chain couples TRBV11-2 to TRBJ2-7, with TRBD2 identical over 8 bases. The CDR3 is 15 residues long. Germline CDR1 is SGHAT and CDR2 is FQNNGV. The V gene end was trimmed by 4 bases and the J gene end by 3 bases; junction bases not matched to a gene: 8. The CDR3 loop is CASSSFGRGVYEQYF. CDR3 sequence (DNA): TGTGCCAGCAGCTCCTTCGGGAGGGGGGTCTACGAGCAGTACTTC. Full variable domain (remainder filled in from reference TRBV11-2 and TRBJ2-7): EAGVAQSPRYKIIEKRQSVAFWCNPISGHATLYWYQQILGQGPKLLIQFQNNGVVDDSQLPKDRFSAERLKGVDSTLKIQPAKLEDSAVYLCASSSFGRGVYEQYFGPGTRLTVT.

This clone was found once. The V gene is TRBV3-1 (or the pseudogene TRBV3-2), the J gene TRBJ1-3; 7 nucleotides line up with TRBD1. The germline V gene encodes CDR1 LGHDT and CDR2 YNNKEL (reference sequence). The length of the CDR3 is 14 residues. J gave up 3 bases and V 6 bases, and 5 bases lay outside the gene matches. Here the CDR3 DNA reads TGTGCCAGCAGTCCGACAGGGTATGGAAACACCATATATTTT. This encodes CASSPTGYGNTIYF.

This chain joins TRBV21-1 and TRBJ1-2; the table's D call of TRBD1 was not tested on the DNA. TRBV21-1 is a listed pseudogene. The CDR3 spans 16 residues. The CDR3 loop reads CASSIPGVKWVYGYTF. DNA for the CDR3: TGTGCCAGCAGCATTCCAGGGGTTAAGTGGGTATATGGCTACACCTTC.

The chain is built from TRBV10-3 and TRBJ1-2; 9 bases map to TRBD1. V lost 8 bases, J lost 3 bases, and 10 bases stayed unmatched. CDR1 and CDR2 from the germline V gene are ENHRY and SYGVKD. This CDR3 comprises 15 residues. CDR3 sequence: CAIGDRAKSHYGYTF. CDR3 DNA sequence: TGTGCCATCGGGGACAGGGCTAAATCCCACTATGGCTACACCTTC.

The genes are TRBV6-6 and TRBJ1-2, with 9 bases matching TRBD1. From germline, CDR1 is MNHNY and CDR2 SVGAGI (reference sequence). The CDR3 is 19 residues long. V was pared by 5 bases and J by 1 base, with 17 bases of the junction left unmatched. The CDR3 reads CASSQTGTGLAGGNYGYTF. The DNA for the CDR3 is TGTGCCAGCAGTCAGACCGGGACAGGGTTAGCAGGTGGTAACTATGGCTACACCTTC.

Turning to this clone: Other DNA sequences in the sample encode the same CDR3. The J gene is TRBJ2-5, the V gene TRBV6-2 or TRBV6-3; D call uncertain. The CDR3 runs 15 residues. Germline CDR1 is MNHEY and CDR2 is SVGEGT. Trimming took off 3 bases at V and 2 bases at J, with 13 bases between the two ends. CDR3 coding DNA: TGTGCCAGCAGTTATTCCCTCGGAGTACAAGAGACCCAGTACTTC. It specifies CASSYSLGVQETQYF.

The DNA of the CDR3 is TGTGCTAGTGGTCCGGGACAGGGAGGCACTGAAGCTTTCTTT. This codes for CASGPGQGGTEAFF. The chain has TRBV12-5 and TRBJ1-1; 9 bases align to TRBD1. V lost 5 bases to trimming and J lost 4 bases; unmatched junction nucleotides: 5. CDR1 and CDR2 (germline): LGHNT, FRNRAP. The CDR3 runs 14 residues.

The CDR3 nucleotides read TGTGCCAGCAGCTCCTTGCGGGGGACTGCCGGAAACACCATATATTTT. Its protein is CASSSLRGTAGNTIYF. The genes are TRBV7-9 and TRBJ1-3; weak D call: TRBD1 (5 bases). V shed 4 bases and J shed 4 bases, with 17 bases lying between them. Germline-derived CDR1 and CDR2 are SEHNR and FQNEAQ (reference sequence). The CDR3 sequence is 16 residues long. Full variable domain (rest looked up from reference TRBV7-9 and TRBJ1-3): DTGVSQNPRHKITKRGQNVTFRCDPISEHNRLYWYRQTLGQGPEFLTYFQNEAQLEKSRLLSDRFSAERPKGSFSTLEIQRTEQGDSAMYLCASSSLRGTAGNTIYFGEGSWLTVV.

The chain employs TRBV2 and TRBJ1-1, with D perhaps TRBD1 (6 bases). The CDR3 runs to 14 residues. Germline values: CDR1 SNHLY, CDR2 FYNNEI. Trimming left V 5 bases short and J 0 bases short, with 10 bases between. CDR3 amino acids: CASSTGGLNTEAFF. DNA of the CDR3: TGTGCCAGCAGTACGGGGGGCTTGAACACTGAAGCTTTCTTT.

The genes are TRBV29-1 and TRBJ2-5; possibly TRBD2 for D (5 bases). The CDR3 is 12 amino acids. From germline, CDR1 is SQVTM and CDR2 ANQGSEA. V lost 6 bases, J lost 0 bases, and 8 bases lay in between. The CDR3 loop reads CSVWEYQETQYF. The CDR3 coding sequence is TGCAGCGTATGGGAGTACCAAGAGACCCAGTACTTC.

This sequence joins TRBV29-1 and TRBJ1-2; no definite D call. V was shortened by 4 bases and J by 5 bases, with 8 bases between the two germline ends. CDR1 is SQVTM, CDR2 ANQGSEA, per germline. The CDR3 spans 11 residues. DNA of the CDR3: TGCAGCGTTGTGACACCTTATGGCTACACCTTC. This codes for CSVVTPYGYTF.

This clone appeared a few times. The chain couples TRBV30 to TRBJ1-3; D not resolved. CDR1 and CDR2 from the germline V gene are GTSNPN and SVGIG (reference sequence). The CDR3 loop spans 15 amino acids. V lost 2 bases and J 3 bases, leaving 14 bases between the germline ends. This CDR3 is CAWSTWGGSGNTIYF. As DNA, the CDR3 is TGTGCCTGGAGTACCTGGGGAGGGAGTGGAAACACCATATATTTT.

The chain recombines TRBV5-1 with TRBJ2-5, with TRBD1 as a possible D gene (6 bases). The V and J ends lost 3 bases and 1 base respectively, with 10 bases between them. Germline CDR1 SGHRS, CDR2 YFSETQ. The CDR3 length is 14 residues. The CDR3 coding sequence is TGCGCCAGCAGCTCTGGGACACCCCAAGAGACCCAGTACTTC. Residues: CASSSGTPQETQYF.

The rearrangement joins TRBV2 to TRBJ1-3, with a tentative D call TRBD1 (5 bases). The germline V gene has CDR1 SNHLY and CDR2 FYNNEI. Trimming removed 4 bases from V and 0 bases from J, with 13 bases in between. This CDR3 is built from 16 residues. The CDR3 here is CASSAVGPSSGNTIYF. CDR3 nucleotides: TGTGCCAGCAGTGCAGTGGGGCCTAGCTCTGGAAACACCATATATTTT. The full variable domain, with the rest looked up from reference TRBV2 and TRBJ1-3, is EPEVTQTPSHQVTQMGQEVILRCVPISNHLYFYWYRQILGQKVEFLVSFYNNEISEKSEIFDDQFSVERPDGSNFTLKIRSTKLEDSAMYFCASSAVGPSSGNTIYFGEGSWLTVV.

The V call is TRBV2, the J call TRBJ2-6; maybe TRBD1 (5 bases). Trimming shortened V by 3 bases and J by 4 bases, and 10 bases separated the two germline ends. The length of the CDR3 is 15 residues. Germline-derived CDR1 and CDR2 are SNHLY and FYNNEI. This CDR3 is CASSDQGSGANVLTF. Written as DNA, the CDR3 is TGTGCCAGCAGTGATCAGGGTTCAGGGGCCAACGTCCTGACTTTC.

The V gene is TRBV18, the J gene TRBJ2-3; TRBD2 aligns across 9 bases. The V gene end was trimmed by 3 bases and the J gene end by 8 bases; junction bases not matched to a gene: 12. Looked up from germline, CDR1 is KGHSH and CDR2 is LQKENI. The CDR3 has 16 amino acids. CDR3 in DNA: TGTGCCAGCTCACCCCAGACGACCAGCGGGGGGAGTACGCAGTATTTT. Residues: CASSPQTTSGGSTQYF.